Sequencing of this T cell receptor (beta chain) was carried out in a study of PD-1 blockade in classical Hodgkin lymphoma. Study outcomes and limitations: In CD4+ cells, TCR diversity went up significantly by C4D1, but in CD8+ cells it did not.

Time point: cycle 4 day 1 (C4D1), after about 6 weeks of nivolumab. In every patient, relapse followed autologous stem cell transplantation, while exposure to brentuximab vedotin differed. Progressive disease, partial response or complete response was each patient's best response. As for this clone: Its target is unknown.

The germline V gene has CDR1 LNHDA and CDR2 SQIVND (reference sequence). The CDR3 is 15 residues long. Trimming took 4 bases from V and 6 from J, leaving 16 bases between them. Generated by immunoSEQ multiplex PCR, the TCRdb table keeps only in-frame clones and is missing some. The repertoire consists of 21,000 or so clones, with roughly 90% occurring once and the leading ten covering more than 20%. This sequence originates from a human donor with classical Hodgkin lymphoma. The V call is TRBV19, the J call TRBJ2-1; weak D call: TRBD2 (6 bases). Sequencing was performed on peripheral blood mononuclear cells (PBMCs), taken before the fourth cycle of nivolumab. The CDR3 DNA reads as TGTGCCAGTAGTACCCTGTCAGGGAGGAGCAATGAGCAGTTCTTC. Residues: CASSTLSGRSNEQFF.